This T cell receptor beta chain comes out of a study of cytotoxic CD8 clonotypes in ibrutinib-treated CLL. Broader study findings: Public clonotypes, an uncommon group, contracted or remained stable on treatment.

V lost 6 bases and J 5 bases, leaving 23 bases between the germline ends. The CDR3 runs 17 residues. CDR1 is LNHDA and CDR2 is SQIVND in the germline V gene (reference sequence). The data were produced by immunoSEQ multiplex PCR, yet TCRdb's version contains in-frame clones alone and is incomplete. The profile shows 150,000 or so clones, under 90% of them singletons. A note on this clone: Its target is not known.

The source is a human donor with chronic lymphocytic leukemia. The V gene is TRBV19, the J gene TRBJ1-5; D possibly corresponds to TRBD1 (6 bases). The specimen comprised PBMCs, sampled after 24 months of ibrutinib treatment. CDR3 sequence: CASSPGQSTSIYQPQHF. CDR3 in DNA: TGTGCCAGTAGCCCAGGACAGAGCACCTCCATTTATCAGCCCCAGCATTTT.